This TCR beta chain was retrieved from a study of blood T cell repertoires in COVID-19. Authors' methods: Cell counts per sample came from amplifying reference gene primers. Using immunoSEQ multiplex PCR, the repertoire was profiled, and TCRdb retains in-frame clones only, with some absent. The D gene and trimming were derived from the DNA, and the V and J assignments and clone size from that table. The table records fewer than 350,000 clones, roughly 90% of them present only once. The sequence came from a woman aged 25 to 39 who had been exposed to COVID-19. Sequencing was performed on PBMCs or T cells enriched from blood (not recorded which).

The chain's CDR3 is CASSESLAGGPYEQYF. CDR3 bases: TGCGCCAGCAGTGAGTCGTTAGCGGGAGGGCCTTACGAGCAGTACTTC. The chain links TRBV10-1 to TRBJ2-7; 11 bases fit TRBD2. Trimming took 0 bases from V and 4 from J; bases not matched to a gene: 5. This CDR3 contains 16 residues. Germline V gives CDR1 WNHNN, CDR2 SYGVQD (reference sequence).